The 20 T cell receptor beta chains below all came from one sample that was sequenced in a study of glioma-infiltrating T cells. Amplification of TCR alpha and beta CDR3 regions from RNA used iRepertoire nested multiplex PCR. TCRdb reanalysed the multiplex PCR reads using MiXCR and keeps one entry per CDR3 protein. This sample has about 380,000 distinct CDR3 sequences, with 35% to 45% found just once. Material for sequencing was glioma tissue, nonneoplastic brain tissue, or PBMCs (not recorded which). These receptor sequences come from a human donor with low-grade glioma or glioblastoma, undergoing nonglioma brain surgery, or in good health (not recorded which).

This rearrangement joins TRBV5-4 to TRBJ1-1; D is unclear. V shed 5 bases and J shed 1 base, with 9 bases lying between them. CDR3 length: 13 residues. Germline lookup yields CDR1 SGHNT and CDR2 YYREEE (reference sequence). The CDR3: CASSLEPNTEAFF. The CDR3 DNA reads TGTGCCAGCAGTCTCGAGCCGAACACTGAAGCTTTCTTT.

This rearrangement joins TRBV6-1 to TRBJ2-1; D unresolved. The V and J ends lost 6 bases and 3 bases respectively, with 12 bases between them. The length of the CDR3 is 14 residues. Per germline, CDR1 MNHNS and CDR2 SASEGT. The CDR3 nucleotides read TGTGCCAGCAGCCCCTTGCCCGGCTACAATGAGCAGTTCTTC. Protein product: CASSPLPGYNEQFF.

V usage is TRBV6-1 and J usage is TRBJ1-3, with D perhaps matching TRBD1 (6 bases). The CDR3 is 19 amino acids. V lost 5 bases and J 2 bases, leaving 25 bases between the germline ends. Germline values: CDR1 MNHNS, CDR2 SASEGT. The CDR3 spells CASSSPYLGGAGTGNTIYF. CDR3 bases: TGTGCCAGCAGTAGCCCTTATTTGGGGGGGGCAGGCACTGGAAACACCATATATTTT.

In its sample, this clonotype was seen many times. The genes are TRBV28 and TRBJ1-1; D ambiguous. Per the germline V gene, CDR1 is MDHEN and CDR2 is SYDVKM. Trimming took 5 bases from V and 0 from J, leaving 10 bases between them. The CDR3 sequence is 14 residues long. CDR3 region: CASSIGRMNTEAFF. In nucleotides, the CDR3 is TGTGCCAGCAGTATAGGACGGATGAACACTGAAGCTTTCTTT.

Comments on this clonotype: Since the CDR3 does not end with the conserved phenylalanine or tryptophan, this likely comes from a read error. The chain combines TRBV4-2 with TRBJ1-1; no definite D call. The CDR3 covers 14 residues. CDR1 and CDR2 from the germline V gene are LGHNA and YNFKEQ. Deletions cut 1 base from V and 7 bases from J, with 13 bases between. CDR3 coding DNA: TGTGCCAGCAGCCAAGCAGGTGGGTGGCTTGAAGCTTTCTCT. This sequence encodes CASSQAGGWLEAFS.

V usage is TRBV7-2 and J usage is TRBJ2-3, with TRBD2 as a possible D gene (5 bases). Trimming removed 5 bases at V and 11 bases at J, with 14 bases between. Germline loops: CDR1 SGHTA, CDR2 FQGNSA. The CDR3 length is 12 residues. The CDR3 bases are TGTGCCAGCAGCGGGTTAGCGTCCGAGCAGTATTTT. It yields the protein CASSGLASEQYF. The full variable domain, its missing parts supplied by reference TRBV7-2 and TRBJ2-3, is GAGVSQSPSNKVTEKGKDVELRCDPISGHTALYWYRQSLGQGLEFLIYFQGNSAPDKSGLPSDRFSAERTGGSVSTLTIQRTQQEDSAVYLCASSGLASEQYFGPGTRLTVL.

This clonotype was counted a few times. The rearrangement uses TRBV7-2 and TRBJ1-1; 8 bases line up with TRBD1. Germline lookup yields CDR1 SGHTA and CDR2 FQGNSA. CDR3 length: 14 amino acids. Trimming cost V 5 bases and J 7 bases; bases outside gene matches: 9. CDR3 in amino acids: CASSAQPGGGEAFF. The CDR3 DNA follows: TGTGCCAGCAGCGCGCAACCAGGGGGCGGTGAAGCTTTCTTT.

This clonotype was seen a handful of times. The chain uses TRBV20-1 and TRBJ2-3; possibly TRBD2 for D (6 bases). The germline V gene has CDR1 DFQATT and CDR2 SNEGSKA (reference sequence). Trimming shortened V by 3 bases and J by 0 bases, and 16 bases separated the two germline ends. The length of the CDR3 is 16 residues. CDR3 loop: CSARGWIAVSTDTQYF. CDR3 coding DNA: TGCAGTGCTAGGGGGTGGATAGCGGTTAGCACAGATACGCAGTATTTT.

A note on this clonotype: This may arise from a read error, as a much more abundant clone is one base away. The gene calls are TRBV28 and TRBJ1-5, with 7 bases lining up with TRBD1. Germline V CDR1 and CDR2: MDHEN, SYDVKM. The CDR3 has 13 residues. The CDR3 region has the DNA TGTGCCAGCCGGGACAGCAGAAATCAGCTCCAGCATTTT. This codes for CASRDSRNQLQHF. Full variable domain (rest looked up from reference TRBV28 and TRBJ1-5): DVKVTQSSRYLVKRTGEKVFLECVQDMDHENMFWYRQDPGLGLRLIYFSYDVKMKEKGDIPEGYSVSREKKERFSLILESASTNQTSMYLCASRDSRNQLQHFGDGTRLSIL.

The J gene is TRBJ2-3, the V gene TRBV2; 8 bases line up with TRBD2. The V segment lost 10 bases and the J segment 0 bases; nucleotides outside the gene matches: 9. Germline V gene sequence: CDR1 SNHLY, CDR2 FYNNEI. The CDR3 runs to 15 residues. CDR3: CATRLALASTDTQYF. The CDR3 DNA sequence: TGTGCCACTCGACTAGCGCTAGCTAGCACAGATACGCAGTATTTT.

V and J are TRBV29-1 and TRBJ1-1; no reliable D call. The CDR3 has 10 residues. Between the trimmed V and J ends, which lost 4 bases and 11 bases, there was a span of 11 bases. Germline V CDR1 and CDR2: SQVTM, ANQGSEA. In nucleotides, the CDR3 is TGCAGCGTTGTCGCGGGCTCGGCTTTCTTT. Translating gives CSVVAGSAFF. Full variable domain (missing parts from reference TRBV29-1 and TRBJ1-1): SAVISQKPSRDICQRGTSLTIQCQVDSQVTMMFWYRQQPGQSLTLIATANQGSEATYESGFVIDKFPISRPNLTFSTLTVSNMSPEDSSIYLCSVVAGSAFFGQGTRLTVV.

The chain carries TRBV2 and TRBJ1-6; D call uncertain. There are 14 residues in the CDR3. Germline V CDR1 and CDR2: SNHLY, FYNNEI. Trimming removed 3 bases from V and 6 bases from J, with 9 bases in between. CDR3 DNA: TGTGCCAGCAGTGAGGACGGAAGTAATTCACCCCTCCACTTT. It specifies CASSEDGSNSPLHF.

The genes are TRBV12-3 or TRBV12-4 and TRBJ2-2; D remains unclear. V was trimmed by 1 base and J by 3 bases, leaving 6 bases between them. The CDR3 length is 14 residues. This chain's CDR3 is CASSLVGHTGELFF. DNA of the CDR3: TGTGCCAGCAGTTTAGTGGGTCACACCGGGGAGCTGTTTTTT.

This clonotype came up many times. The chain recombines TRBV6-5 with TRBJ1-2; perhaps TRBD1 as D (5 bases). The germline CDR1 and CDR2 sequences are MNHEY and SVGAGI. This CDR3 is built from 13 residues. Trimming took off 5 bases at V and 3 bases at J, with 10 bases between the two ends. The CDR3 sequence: CASSRDGDYGYTF. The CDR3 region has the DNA TGTGCCAGCAGTCGGGACGGGGACTATGGCTACACCTTC.

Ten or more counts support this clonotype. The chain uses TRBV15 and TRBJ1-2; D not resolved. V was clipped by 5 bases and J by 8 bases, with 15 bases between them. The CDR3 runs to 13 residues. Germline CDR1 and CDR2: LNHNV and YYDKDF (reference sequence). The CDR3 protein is CATSRGGELGYTF. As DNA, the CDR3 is TGTGCCACCAGCCGAGGAGGCGAGCTAGGCTACACCTTC.

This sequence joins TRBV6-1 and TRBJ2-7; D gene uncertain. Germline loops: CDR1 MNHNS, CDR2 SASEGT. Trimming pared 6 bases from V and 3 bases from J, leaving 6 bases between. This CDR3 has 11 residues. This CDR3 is CASRRFYEQYF. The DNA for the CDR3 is TGTGCCAGCAGACGCTTCTACGAGCAGTACTTC.

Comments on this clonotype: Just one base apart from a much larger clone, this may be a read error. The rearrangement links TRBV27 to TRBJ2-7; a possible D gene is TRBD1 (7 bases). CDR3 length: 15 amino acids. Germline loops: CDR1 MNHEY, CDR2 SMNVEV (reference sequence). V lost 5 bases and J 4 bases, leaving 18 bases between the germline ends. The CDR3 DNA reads TGTGCCAGCAGTGCAGGGGGGAGAGGGGCTTACGAGCAGTACTTC. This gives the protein CASSAGGRGAYEQYF.

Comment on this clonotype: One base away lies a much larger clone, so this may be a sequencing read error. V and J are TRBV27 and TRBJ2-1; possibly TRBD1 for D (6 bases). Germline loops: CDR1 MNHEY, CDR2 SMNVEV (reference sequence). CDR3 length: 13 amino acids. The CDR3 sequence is CAGSLAGVNEQFF. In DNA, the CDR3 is TGTGCCGGCAGTCTGGCAGGGGTAAATGAGCAGTTCTTC.

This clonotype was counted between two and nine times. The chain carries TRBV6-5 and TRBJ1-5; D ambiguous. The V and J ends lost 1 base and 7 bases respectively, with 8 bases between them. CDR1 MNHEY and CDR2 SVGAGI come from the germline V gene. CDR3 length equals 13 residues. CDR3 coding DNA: TGTGCCAGCAGTTACTTCCCTGGACAGCCCCAGCATTTT. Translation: CASSYFPGQPQHF.

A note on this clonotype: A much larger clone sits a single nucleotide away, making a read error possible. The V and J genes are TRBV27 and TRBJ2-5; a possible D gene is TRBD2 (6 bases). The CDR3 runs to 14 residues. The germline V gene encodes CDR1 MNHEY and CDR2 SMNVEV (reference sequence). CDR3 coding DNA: TGTGCCAGCAGTTCCTTCTCATCGGGGGAGACCCAGTGCTTC. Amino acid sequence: CASSSFSSGETQCF.